A single sample is the source of the 29 T cell receptor beta chains below, sequenced in a study of shared clonotypes between healthy human individuals. The method was immunoSEQ multiplex PCR; TCRdb's version includes in-frame clones alone and lacks a portion of them. The sample yields some 1 million clones, about 70% seen once. The source material was memory CD4+ T cells sorted from blood. Subset described: CD45RA-negative fraction. The receptors come from a man younger than 35 in good health.

This clone has just a few counts. The J gene is TRBJ2-7, the V gene TRBV9, with 7 bases matching TRBD1. The V and J ends lost 4 bases and 5 bases, in that order; junction bases with no gene match: 12. Germline-derived CDR1 and CDR2 are SGDLS and YYNGEE. The CDR3 contains 15 residues. CDR3 sequence (DNA): TGTGCCAGCAGCCAGGGGACAGAGCCCCTCCACGAGCAGTACTTC. The encoded protein is CASSQGTEPLHEQYF. The variable domain in full, with the rest retrieved from reference TRBV9 and TRBJ2-7, is DSGVTQTPKHLITATGQRVTLRCSPRSGDLSVYWYQQSLDQGLQFLIQYYNGEERAKGNILERFSAQQFPDLHSELNLSSLELGDSALYFCASSQGTEPLHEQYFGPGTRLTVT.

The chain couples TRBV10-1 to TRBJ2-1; TRBD2 matches 7 bases. Germline lookup yields CDR1 WNHNN and CDR2 SYGVQD (reference sequence). The length of the CDR3 is 15 residues. V was clipped by 3 bases and J by 7 bases; unmatched bases: 9. The CDR3 protein is CASSEGPGRGNEQFF. Here the CDR3 DNA reads TGCGCCAGCAGTGAAGGGCCGGGGCGGGGGAATGAGCAGTTCTTC.

The rearrangement joins TRBV4-1 to TRBJ2-3; D may correspond to TRBD1 or TRBD2 (5 bases each). The germline V gene has CDR1 MGHRA and CDR2 YSYEKL. The CDR3 is made up of 17 amino acids. V dropped 6 bases and J dropped 0 bases, with 19 bases sitting between them. In DNA, the CDR3 is TGCGCCAGCAGGAAAACCGGGACGGAAACTAGCACAGATACGCAGTATTTT. It specifies CASRKTGTETSTDTQYF.

The CDR3 protein is CASSRSNMDEQYF. CDR3 bases: TGTGCCAGCAGCCGTTCCAATATGGACGAGCAGTACTTC. The V and J genes are TRBV6-1 and TRBJ2-7; no reliable D call. This CDR3 is built from 13 residues. Per the germline V gene, CDR1 is MNHNS and CDR2 is SASEGT. V was shortened by 6 bases and J by 5 bases, with 14 bases between the two germline ends.

The chain links TRBV6-5 to TRBJ2-7; 7 bases line up with TRBD2. Germline loops: CDR1 MNHEY, CDR2 SVGAGI. Losses at the gene ends were 4 bases for V and 6 bases for J; bases not matched to a gene: 9. This CDR3 is 14 amino acids long. The CDR3 sequence is CASSSGTTRVEQYF. In DNA, the CDR3 is TGTGCCAGCAGTTCCGGGACTACCAGGGTCGAGCAGTACTTC.

This chain uses TRBV30 with TRBJ1-1; a weak D match, TRBD1 (5 bases). Per the germline V gene, CDR1 is GTSNPN and CDR2 is SVGIG (reference sequence). The ends were cut back, 3 bases at V and 5 bases at J, with 10 bases in the middle. This CDR3 is built from 12 residues. CDR3 coding DNA: TGTGCCTGGAGCCAGGGAAATACTGAAGCTTTCTTT. Its protein product is CAWSQGNTEAFF.

This sequence joins TRBV19 and TRBJ2-5, with D possibly matching TRBD1 (5 bases). Trimming removed 5 bases at V and 5 bases at J, with 15 bases between. The CDR3 is 14 residues long. Germline values: CDR1 LNHDA, CDR2 SQIVND (reference sequence). CDR3 protein: CASSWQGNSETQYF. CDR3 sequence (DNA): TGTGCCAGTAGTTGGCAGGGTAATTCGGAGACCCAGTACTTC.

V gene TRBV29-1 combines with J gene TRBJ1-1, with unresolved D. There are 11 residues in the CDR3. The V gene's germline CDR1 is SQVTM and CDR2 ANQGSEA. Trimming took off 4 bases at V and 1 base at J, with 4 bases between the two ends. CDR3 in DNA: TGCAGCGTTGGCCCGAACACTGAAGCTTTCTTT. This gives the protein CSVGPNTEAFF.

This chain joins TRBV28 and TRBJ1-5; D remains ambiguous. V was trimmed by 5 bases and J by 1 base, leaving 9 bases between them. This CDR3 spans 14 amino acids. Germline CDR1 is MDHEN and CDR2 is SYDVKM. CDR3 sequence reads: CASSPHTSNQPQHF. The CDR3 region has the DNA TGTGCCAGCAGTCCGCATACGAGCAATCAGCCCCAGCATTTT.

This rearrangement joins TRBV9 to TRBJ2-6; 7 nucleotides line up with TRBD1. CDR3 size: 15 residues. Germline V gene lookup returns CDR1 SGDLS and CDR2 YYNGEE. V lost 4 bases, J lost 3 bases, and 4 bases stayed unmatched. CDR3 protein: CASSPRQGGANVLTF. The CDR3 bases are TGTGCCAGCAGCCCGCGACAGGGTGGGGCCAACGTCCTGACTTTC.

About this clone: This clone may be a read error of a much larger clone one base away. The V call is TRBV5-4, the J call TRBJ2-3; weak D call: TRBD1 (6 bases). With 0 bases removed from V and 2 bases from J, the gap between germline ends came to 10 bases. There are 15 residues in the CDR3. From germline, CDR1 is SGHNT and CDR2 YYREEE (reference sequence). The CDR3 loop reads CASSLGGQPTDTQYF. The CDR3 nucleotides are TGTGCCAGCAGCTTGGGTGGACAGCCCACAGATACGCAGTATTTT.

The chain has TRBV7-2 and TRBJ2-1, with D perhaps TRBD2 (5 bases). The germline V gene encodes CDR1 SGHTA and CDR2 FQGNSA. The CDR3 runs 15 residues. V was shortened by 5 bases and J by 0 bases, with 11 bases between the two germline ends. The CDR3 nucleotides read TGTGCCAGCAGCCACGGGGAGAGCTCCTACAATGAGCAGTTCTTC. As protein: CASSHGESSYNEQFF.

This clone was observed a handful of times. The V gene is TRBV2, the J gene TRBJ1-5, with 8 nucleotides matching TRBD1. This CDR3 spans 14 amino acids. Germline CDR1 SNHLY, CDR2 FYNNEI. J was trimmed by 5 bases and V by 7 bases; bases with no gene match: 7. CDR3 nucleotide sequence: TGTGCCAGCACCCAGGGGGCCGCGGATCAGCCCCAGCATTTT. Its protein product is CASTQGAADQPQHF.

For this clone: Other DNA sequences within the sample encode an identical CDR3. CDR3 sequence reads: CASSLQENTEAFF. The CDR3 DNA sequence: TGTGCCAGCAGTTTACAGGAGAACACTGAAGCTTTCTTT. V gene TRBV27 combines with J gene TRBJ1-1; no clear D. Germline V CDR1 and CDR2: MNHEY, SMNVEV (reference sequence). V lost 2 bases, J lost 1 base, and 5 bases lay in between. The CDR3 covers 13 residues.

The chain combines TRBV5-1 with TRBJ2-1; 11 positions match TRBD2. The CDR3 runs 15 residues. CDR1 SGHRS and CDR2 YFSETQ come from the germline V gene. Trimming at V came to 0 bases and at J to 7 bases, leaving 3 bases not matched to a gene. The CDR3 region is CASSLGLAGINEQFF. CDR3 DNA: TGCGCCAGCAGCTTGGGACTAGCGGGGATTAATGAGCAGTTCTTC.

The chain combines TRBV29-1 with TRBJ1-1, with a possible D match to TRBD1 (6 bases). Trimming shortened V by 7 bases and J by 1 base, and 16 bases separated the two germline ends. The germline CDR1 and CDR2 sequences are SQVTM and ANQGSEA. This CDR3 is built from 14 residues. This CDR3 is CSAPLGDTNTEAFF. Written as DNA, the CDR3 is TGCAGCGCCCCCCTTGGGGACACGAACACTGAAGCTTTCTTT.

The rearrangement links TRBV4-1 to TRBJ2-5; TRBD1 is a possible D gene (5 bases). V lost 0 bases and J lost 1, with 9 bases in between. This CDR3 contains 15 residues. Germline V lookup: CDR1 MGHRA, CDR2 YSYEKL. The CDR3 reads CASSQEGQFQETQYF. In nucleotides, the CDR3 is TGCGCCAGCAGCCAAGAGGGGCAGTTCCAAGAGACCCAGTACTTC.

The chain joins TRBV29-1 to TRBJ1-1; D gene uncertain. There are 10 residues in the CDR3. Germline V gene data show CDR1 as SQVTM and CDR2 as ANQGSEA. V was trimmed by 7 bases and J by 11 bases, leaving 14 bases between them. In DNA, the CDR3 is TGCAGCGCCCTTATCGGGCGGGCTTTCTTT. Protein product: CSALIGRAFF. Full variable domain (rest looked up from reference TRBV29-1 and TRBJ1-1): SAVISQKPSRDICQRGTSLTIQCQVDSQVTMMFWYRQQPGQSLTLIATANQGSEATYESGFVIDKFPISRPNLTFSTLTVSNMSPEDSSIYLCSALIGRAFFGQGTRLTVV.

This clone was recorded only once. V is TRBV5-6 and J is TRBJ2-7, with D maybe TRBD1 (6 bases). The V gene's germline CDR1 is SGHDT and CDR2 YYEEEE. The ends were cut back, 4 bases at V and 0 bases at J, with 20 bases in the middle. The CDR3 runs 17 residues. The CDR3 region is CASSDLPGASLSYEQYF. The CDR3 DNA sequence: TGTGCCAGCAGCGACTTGCCAGGGGCCAGCCTCTCCTACGAGCAGTACTTC.

The chain recombines TRBV28 with TRBJ1-5, with 7 bases matching TRBD1. Per germline, CDR1 MDHEN and CDR2 SYDVKM. The CDR3 has 16 residues. Trimming removed 4 bases from V and 0 bases from J; junction bases left unmatched: 6. The CDR3 is CASSSPGQTSNQPQHF. For the CDR3, the DNA is TGTGCCAGCAGTTCACCGGGACAGACTAGCAATCAGCCCCAGCATTTT.

The chain joins TRBV10-3 to TRBJ2-3; 10 bases are shared with TRBD2. With V trimmed by 10 bases and J by 6 bases, 7 bases remained unmatched. The germline gives CDR1 ENHRY, CDR2 SYGVKD. The CDR3 spans 13 residues. CDR3 sequence (DNA): TGTGCCAGCAAAGCGGGAGGGCCCGATACGCAGTATTTT. Protein product: CASKAGGPDTQYF.

The J gene is TRBJ2-7, the V gene TRBV6-1, with D tentatively TRBD2 (6 bases). The CDR3 covers 12 residues. V lost 10 bases to trimming and J lost 1 base, with 11 bases between them. CDR1 MNHNS and CDR2 SASEGT come from the germline V gene. The CDR3 reads CAIGGVSYEQYF. CDR3 bases: TGTGCCATCGGCGGGGTATCCTACGAGCAGTACTTC.

The rearrangement joins TRBV9 to TRBJ2-7, with 7 nucleotides matching TRBD2. The CDR3 has 15 residues. V shed 0 bases, J shed 2 bases, and the junction held 5 bases outside the gene matches. In germline, CDR1 is SGDLS, CDR2 YYNGEE. For the CDR3, the DNA is TGTGCCAGCAGCGTAGGTTCGAGCGGGGCCTACGAGCAGTACTTC. It encodes CASSVGSSGAYEQYF.

V and J are TRBV19 and TRBJ2-5; D might be TRBD1 or TRBD2, each matching 5 bases. From germline, CDR1 is LNHDA and CDR2 SQIVND (reference sequence). V dropped 3 bases and J dropped 1 base, with 12 bases sitting between them. The CDR3 has 15 residues. The CDR3 DNA sequence: TGTGCCAGTAGTATCCCAGTGGGACCCCAAGAGACCCAGTACTTC. Translating it yields CASSIPVGPQETQYF. The whole variable domain, remainder taken from reference TRBV19 and TRBJ2-5, is DGGITQSPKYLFRKEGQNVTLSCEQNLNHDAMYWYRQDPGQGLRLIYYSQIVNDFQKGDIAEGYSVSREKKESFPLTVTSAQKNPTAFYLCASSIPVGPQETQYFGPGTRLLVL.

This clone has just a few counts. The rearrangement links TRBV30 to TRBJ2-3, with 13 bases identical to TRBD2. The CDR3 extends over 14 amino acids. Trimming took 5 bases from V and 3 from J; bases not matched to a gene: 2. Germline assignment: CDR1 GTSNPN and CDR2 SVGIG (reference sequence). The CDR3 bases are TGTGCCTGGGGGACTAGCGGGACAACAGATACGCAGTATTTT. Translated, it gives CAWGTSGTTDTQYF.

The genes are TRBV27 and TRBJ1-5; unclear D gene. CDR3 length equals 14 residues. The germline V gene has CDR1 MNHEY and CDR2 SMNVEV (reference sequence). Trimming shortened V by 6 bases and J by 8 bases, and 17 bases separated the two germline ends. Here the CDR3 reads CASRSYGNHEPQHF. DNA for the CDR3: TGTGCCAGCAGGAGTTACGGGAATCATGAGCCCCAGCATTTT.

The CDR3 coding sequence is TGTGCCAGCAGCTTAGATCTTCTTAACTATGGCTACACCTTC. It translates to CASSLDLLNYGYTF. The V gene is TRBV7-9, the J gene TRBJ1-2; the D is unclear. The CDR3 totals 14 residues. Trimming shortened V by 1 base and J by 1 base, and 7 bases separated the two germline ends. CDR1 and CDR2 from the germline V gene are SEHNR and FQNEAQ (reference sequence).

The chain joins TRBV11-1 to TRBJ1-4; 7 positions match TRBD1. Germline CDR1 reads SGHAT; CDR2 reads FQDESV (reference sequence). This CDR3 is built from 15 residues. Germline trimming cut 1 base from V and 5 bases from J; bases unmatched to any gene: 4. CDR3 protein: CASSLGGQRNEKLFF. The DNA of the CDR3 is TGTGCCAGCAGCTTAGGGGGACAGCGAAATGAAAAACTGTTTTTT.

This clone came up once. The chain combines TRBV7-2 with TRBJ2-7, with D perhaps TRBD1 (5 bases). V dropped 1 base and J dropped 4 bases, with 17 bases sitting between them. In germline, CDR1 is SGHTA, CDR2 FQGNSA. The CDR3 runs 16 residues. The CDR3, as DNA: TGTGCCAGCAGCTTAGACTCAGGGCAGGGTATTTACGAGCAGTACTTC. As protein: CASSLDSGQGIYEQYF.